This T cell receptor beta chain was captured in a study of PD-1 blockade in classical Hodgkin lymphoma. For this clone: Its antigen is unknown.

The CDR3 has 16 residues. CDR1 is SGHAT and CDR2 is FQNNGV in the germline V gene. Trimming took 6 bases from V and 8 from J; bases not matched to a gene: 16. Time point here: cycle 4 day 1 (C4D1), after 5 to 7 weeks of nivolumab. Every patient experienced relapse after autologous stem cell transplantation, and brentuximab vedotin exposure varied. Best outcomes ranged across complete response, partial response and progressive disease. Findings and limits, study-wide: A reduction in baseline TCR diversity was reportedly seen in newly diagnosed patients relative to healthy donors.

The protocol was immunoSEQ multiplex PCR, while the TCRdb copy is restricted to in-frame clones and leaves out a portion. The profile shows tens of thousands of clones, 75% to 95% of them singletons. The sequencing here drew on peripheral blood mononuclear cells (PBMCs), taken before the fourth cycle of nivolumab. This sequence was found in a human donor with classical Hodgkin lymphoma. The rearrangement uses TRBV11-2 and TRBJ1-2; 9 bases align to TRBD1. DNA of the CDR3: TGTGCCAGCAGTCCCGGGGTACAGGGGGCGAATTACGGCTACACCTTC. It encodes CASSPGVQGANYGYTF.